A single sample gave rise to the 9 T cell receptor beta chains below, sequenced in a study of OX40 agonist ivuxolimab in advanced cancers. Repertoires were generated with immunoSEQ multiplex PCR, while TCRdb's copy carries only in-frame clones and drops some. The data hold 80,000 to 95,000 clones, with approximately 91% observed a single time. The source material was CD4+ or CD8+ T cells sorted from blood, sampled in a trial of the OX40 agonist ivuxolimab. Receptor source: an adult with an advanced solid tumor such as melanoma, head and neck, liver or kidney cancer.

This clone was seen only once. The V gene is TRBV6-5, the J gene TRBJ2-7, with D uncertain. The CDR3 sequence is 15 residues long. Looked up from germline, CDR1 is MNHEY and CDR2 is SVGAGI. The V end lost 0 bases, the J end lost 3 bases, and 12 bases lay between the germline ends. CDR3 coding DNA: TGTGCCAGCAGTTACTCGATCACCGGTCACTACGAGCAGTACTTC. Encoded protein: CASSYSITGHYEQYF.

This chain links TRBV7-2 with TRBJ1-2; D ambiguous. Trimming took 5 bases from V and 2 from J, leaving 6 bases between them. Germline CDR1 and CDR2: SGHTA and FQGNSA. The CDR3 has 12 residues. The chain's CDR3 is CASSIDNYGYTF. The DNA of the CDR3 is TGTGCCAGCAGCATCGACAACTATGGCTACACCTTC.

The chain combines TRBV2 with TRBJ2-7, with D hard to call. Germline loops: CDR1 SNHLY, CDR2 FYNNEI. This CDR3 has 16 residues. V was clipped by 3 bases and J by 0 bases, with 15 bases between them. CDR3 loop: CASSDRQSWGSYEQYF. DNA of the CDR3: TGTGCCAGCAGTGATCGGCAGTCCTGGGGCTCCTACGAGCAGTACTTC.

The chain couples TRBV2 to TRBJ1-1, with D hard to call. Germline CDR1 is SNHLY and CDR2 is FYNNEI. The germline V and J ends were trimmed by 5 bases and 2 bases, with 9 bases remaining between them. The CDR3 extends over 13 amino acids. CDR3 in amino acids: CASSSQINTEAFF. As DNA, the CDR3 is TGTGCCAGCAGTTCACAGATCAACACTGAAGCTTTCTTT.

CDR3 residues: CASTPGWVASGNTIYF. CDR3 DNA sequence: TGTGCCAGCACCCCAGGTTGGGTTGCGTCTGGAAACACCATATATTTT. The chain links TRBV7-9 to TRBJ1-3; D unclear. Deletions cut 7 bases from V and 1 base from J, with 17 bases between. In germline, CDR1 is SEHNR, CDR2 FQNEAQ (reference sequence). The CDR3 covers 16 residues.

The rearrangement links TRBV6-1 to TRBJ2-2; weak D call: TRBD2 (5 bases). The V end was cut by 2 bases, the J end by 6 bases, with 7 bases between. Germline V lookup: CDR1 MNHNS, CDR2 SASEGT. This CDR3 has 13 residues. The CDR3 loop reads CASSERGSGELFF. The DNA for the CDR3 is TGTGCCAGCAGTGAACGGGGATCCGGGGAGCTGTTTTTT.

V usage is TRBV5-6 and J usage is TRBJ1-1; possibly TRBD1 for D (5 bases). The V and J ends lost 0 bases and 2 bases respectively, with 11 bases between them. The CDR3 loop spans 15 amino acids. From germline, CDR1 is SGHDT and CDR2 YYEEEE. CDR3 in DNA: TGTGCCAGCAGCTTGGTAGGCAGGGTCAACACTGAAGCTTTCTTT. Residues: CASSLVGRVNTEAFF.

The chain uses TRBV2 and TRBJ2-3; tentatively, D is TRBD1 (5 bases). Germline CDR1 SNHLY, CDR2 FYNNEI. CDR3 size: 15 residues. Between the trimmed V and J ends, which lost 1 base and 4 bases, there was a span of 12 bases. The CDR3 DNA reads as TGTGCCAGCAGTGAAGAGGGGCGAGGCGCAGATACGCAGTATTTT. Residues: CASSEEGRGADTQYF. The complete variable domain, with remaining parts taken from reference TRBV2 and TRBJ2-3, reads EPEVTQTPSHQVTQMGQEVILRCVPISNHLYFYWYRQILGQKVEFLVSFYNNEISEKSEIFDDQFSVERPDGSNFTLKIRSTKLEDSAMYFCASSEEGRGADTQYFGPGTRLTVL.

This clone was counted a single time. This chain joins TRBV7-6 and TRBJ1-2; possible D gene TRBD1, 5 bases. Trimming left V 5 bases short and J 1 base short, with 17 bases between. The germline V gene has CDR1 SGHVS and CDR2 FNYEAQ. The CDR3 length is 16 residues. CDR3 residues: CASSPGTATINYGYTF. CDR3 nucleotide sequence: TGTGCCAGCAGCCCCGGGACGGCAACGATTAACTATGGCTACACCTTC.